This T cell receptor beta chain was captured in a study of a mutant IDH1 vaccine in newly diagnosed glioma. Background on the study: Vaccination of patients was performed eight times, in weeks 1, 3, 5, 7, 11, 15, 19 and 23.

The time point here: week 5, during vaccination. Vaccination used 300 ug of mutant IDH1 20-mer peptide per dose, with topical imiquimod. A note on this clone: As yet, its antigen is unknown.

The V and J ends lost 3 bases and 6 bases, in that order; junction bases with no gene match: 6. Germline loops: CDR1 SGHAT, CDR2 FQNNGV. This CDR3 region has 15 residues. The protocol was immunoSEQ multiplex PCR, while the TCRdb copy is restricted to in-frame clones and leaves out a portion. The data show roughly 72,000 clones, with roughly 90% seen just once and about 0.6% held by the top ten. V usage is TRBV11-2 and J usage is TRBJ2-1; 9 bases are shared with TRBD2. The sample here was PBMCs, taken from a glioma patient whose treatment included an IDH1 peptide vaccine. The sequence was obtained from a woman in her forties or fifties with glioma. The CDR3 is CASSLGSGSFNEQFF. The CDR3 DNA reads as TGTGCCAGCAGCTTGGGTAGCGGGAGCTTCAATGAGCAGTTCTTC.